This T cell receptor (beta chain) was documented in a study of cytomegalovirus exposure and HLA in healthy donors. A multiplex PCR was run with 60 Vbeta primers and 13 Jbeta primers. Repertoires were generated with immunoSEQ multiplex PCR, while TCRdb's copy carries only in-frame clones and drops some. Of around 120,000 clones in the sample, roughly four fifths were seen once. Findings of the study overall: About 87% or about 30% of the time was how often most TCR beta V segments were productive, according to an earlier analysis.

Comments on this clone: Its target is unknown.

J was trimmed by 8 bases and V by 4 bases; bases with no gene match: 20. The CDR3 totals 18 residues. Germline CDR1 is SGHRS and CDR2 is YFSETQ. This receptor was taken from a boy younger than 10 in good health and CMV-seronegative. Material: PBMCs. The chain joins TRBV5-1 to TRBJ2-2; TRBD1 aligns across 7 bases. CDR3 sequence (DNA): TGCGCCAGCAGCCTACGTACAGGGGCCCACCGTTCTGGGGGGGAGCTGTTTTTT. The encoded protein is CASSLRTGAHRSGGELFF.